This is a list of T cell receptor beta chains from one sample in a study of blood T cell repertoires in COVID-19. Profiled with immunoSEQ multiplex PCR; TCRdb holds only in-frame clones, not every one. This sample yields around 100,000 clones, of which approximately 80% are seen a single time; around 4.8% belongs to the top ten. The sequencing input was peripheral blood. The source is a man aged 55-75 years with acute or convalescent COVID-19. The CDR3 runs from the conserved cysteine through the conserved F or W. D genes are given only for firm matches.

j_call d_call v_call cdr3_aa
TRBJ1-2 NA TRBV5-4 CASSQGRENGYTF
TRBJ2-3 NA TRBV11-2 CASSLVQGPPDTQYF
TRBJ1-2 NA TRBV3-1/TRBV3-2 CASSQARAQALGGYTF
TRBJ1-2 TRBD1 TRBV12-3/TRBV12-4 CASSLQGDYGYTF
TRBJ2-2 TRBD1 TRBV27 CASSLSTGTGELFF
TRBJ2-5 NA TRBV9 CASSVGLSAETQYF
TRBJ1-1 NA TRBV5-4 CASSPRNTEAFF
TRBJ2-2 TRBD1 TRBV24-1 CASGDRRYNTGELFF
TRBJ2-2 NA TRBV11-3 CASSLSGTNTGELFF
TRBJ1-6 NA TRBV2 CASSELGANNSPLHF
TRBJ2-1 TRBD1 TRBV24-1 CATSDRQGALYNEQFF
TRBJ2-2 TRBD1 TRBV7-3 CASSLGRRTGGVGELFF
TRBJ1-6 TRBD1 TRBV11-3 CASSFYRDSRDALHF
TRBJ1-3 NA TRBV2 CAIFGGPETGTPSGNTIYF
TRBJ2-2 NA TRBV5-6 CASRLRGSGELFF
TRBJ2-2 NA TRBV27 CASGGLGLGELFF
TRBJ1-6 NA TRBV7-2 CASSAVRGNSPLHF
TRBJ2-5 TRBD2 TRBV6-5 CASSYSGLAGKETQYF
TRBJ2-5 NA TRBV7-2 CASSSLRGQETQYF
TRBJ1-1 NA TRBV6-2/TRBV6-3 CASSSGVGAFF
TRBJ1-1 TRBD1 TRBV2 CASSEGAGTGWNTEAFF
TRBJ2-4 NA TRBV28 CASSPARVGKNIQYF